Each of the 22 T cell receptor beta chains below was sequenced from the same sample in a study of PD-1 blockade in classical Hodgkin lymphoma. No patient escaped relapse after autologous stem cell transplantation, and brentuximab vedotin exposure varied. From thawed PBMCs, CD4+ T cells were purified using magnetic negative selection. Measured with immunoSEQ multiplex PCR; TCRdb has only the in-frame clones, and not every one. The table records about 12,000 clones, approximately 80% of them present only once. The sample consisted of CD4+ T cells from blood, taken at baseline. Receptors were obtained from a human donor with classical Hodgkin lymphoma.

V is TRBV4-3 and J is TRBJ2-3; TRBD2 matches 10 bases. The CDR3 is 17 residues long. J lost 5 bases, V lost 0 bases, and 8 bases had no gene match. Germline-derived CDR1 and CDR2 are LGHNA and YSLEER. CDR3 in amino acids: CASSQEGRAGGVDTQYF. Written as DNA, the CDR3 is TGCGCCAGCAGCCAAGAAGGGCGAGCGGGGGGGGTAGATACGCAGTATTTT.

The chain combines TRBV4-2 with TRBJ1-1, with unresolved D. V was clipped by 0 bases and J by 1 base, with 6 bases between them. Germline V gene lookup returns CDR1 LGHNA and CDR2 YNFKEQ. The CDR3 totals 14 residues. The CDR3 sequence is CASSQEAGNTEAFF. CDR3 DNA: TGTGCCAGCAGCCAAGAGGCCGGGAACACTGAAGCTTTCTTT.

The gene calls are TRBV4-2 and TRBJ2-7; 9 bases align to TRBD2. Germline V gene data show CDR1 as LGHNA and CDR2 as YNFKEQ. Trimming removed 4 bases from V and 2 bases from J; junction bases left unmatched: 6. The CDR3 loop spans 15 amino acids. CDR3 bases: TGTGCCAGCAGCCTAGAGCGGGGGGCACCCTACGAGCAGTACTTC. Its translation is CASSLERGAPYEQYF.

In this sample, this clone turned up a few times. The chain combines TRBV4-1 with TRBJ2-2; no reliable D call. Trimming removed 3 bases from V and 1 base from J, with 9 bases in between. There are 15 residues in the CDR3. Germline CDR1 and CDR2: MGHRA and YSYEKL. The CDR3 sequence: CASSHTTRNTGELFF. DNA for the CDR3: TGCGCCAGCAGCCATACCACAAGGAACACCGGGGAGCTGTTTTTT.

This clone came up once. V is TRBV30 and J is TRBJ2-5, with 12 bases identical to TRBD1. The germline gives CDR1 GTSNPN, CDR2 SVGIG (reference sequence). With V trimmed by 2 bases and J by 5 bases, 6 bases remained unmatched. The CDR3 is made up of 15 amino acids. The CDR3 spells CAWSPGQGAQETQYF. The CDR3, as DNA: TGTGCCTGGAGTCCGGGACAGGGGGCGCAGGAGACCCAGTACTTC.

The chain joins TRBV10-1 to TRBJ2-3, with TRBD2 matching 8 bases. CDR1 WNHNN and CDR2 SYGVQD come from the germline V gene (reference sequence). The CDR3 extends over 16 amino acids. With V trimmed by 5 bases and J by 1 base, 8 bases remained unmatched. The CDR3 here is CASSPYSGSGTDTQYF. In nucleotides, the CDR3 is TGCGCCAGCAGTCCGTACAGCGGGAGTGGCACAGATACGCAGTATTTT.

The chain joins TRBV29-1 to TRBJ1-1; 9 bases fit TRBD1. CDR3 length equals 17 residues. Germline V gene data show CDR1 as SQVTM and CDR2 as ANQGSEA. V shed 3 bases, J shed 1 base, and the junction held 12 bases outside the gene matches. CDR3 sequence (DNA): TGCAGCGTTGATCTATGGGACAGGGCGCAGGGGAACACTGAAGCTTTCTTT. This encodes CSVDLWDRAQGNTEAFF. Full variable domain (rest looked up from reference TRBV29-1 and TRBJ1-1): SAVISQKPSRDICQRGTSLTIQCQVDSQVTMMFWYRQQPGQSLTLIATANQGSEATYESGFVIDKFPISRPNLTFSTLTVSNMSPEDSSIYLCSVDLWDRAQGNTEAFFGQGTRLTVV.

The chain couples TRBV7-2 to TRBJ1-2; D is unresolved. This CDR3 spans 12 amino acids. Trimming took off 5 bases at V and 0 bases at J, with 4 bases between the two ends. In germline, CDR1 is SGHTA, CDR2 FQGNSA. This CDR3 is CASSASNYGYTF. As DNA, the CDR3 is TGTGCCAGCAGCGCCTCTAACTATGGCTACACCTTC.

There are a few counts of this clone. CDR3 coding DNA: TGTGCCAGCGTAGCCACAGGACGGGGAGACAACTATGGCTACACCTTC. This encodes CASVATGRGDNYGYTF. This sequence joins TRBV5-6 and TRBJ1-2, with a tentative D call TRBD1 (5 bases). V dropped 7 bases and J dropped 2 bases, with 21 bases sitting between them. The germline V gene encodes CDR1 SGHDT and CDR2 YYEEEE. This CDR3 spans 16 amino acids.

The chain employs TRBV7-7 and TRBJ2-5; 8 positions agree with TRBD2. The CDR3 loop spans 14 amino acids. The germline V gene has CDR1 SSHAT and CDR2 FNYEAQ (reference sequence). CDR3 nucleotide sequence: TGTGCTAGCGGCCCCGGGGGGGGCGGGGAGACCCAGTACTTC. Protein sequence: CASGPGGGGETQYF.

The chain joins TRBV10-1 to TRBJ1-1; D possibly corresponds to TRBD1 (5 bases). CDR3 length: 15 amino acids. Germline values: CDR1 WNHNN, CDR2 SYGVQD (reference sequence). V lost 6 bases to trimming and J lost 5 bases, with 19 bases between them. CDR3 in DNA: TGCGCCAGCAGCCCGGAGTCGGGGGGATTTACTGAAGCTTTCTTT. Translating gives CASSPESGGFTEAFF.

This clone came up a few times. V gene TRBV7-3 combines with J gene TRBJ2-7; perhaps D is TRBD1 or TRBD2 (5 bases each). Trimming shortened V by 5 bases and J by 7 bases, and 15 bases separated the two germline ends. CDR3 size: 13 residues. CDR1 is SGHTA and CDR2 is FQGTGA in the germline V gene. Here the CDR3 DNA reads TGTGCCAGCAGCAGGGACGGACTCAGGGAGCAGTACTTC. This translates into CASSRDGLREQYF.

The chain couples TRBV19 to TRBJ2-5; D gene ambiguous. Trimming cost V 5 bases and J 4 bases, with 14 bases left between them. CDR3 length equals 14 residues. From germline, CDR1 is LNHDA and CDR2 SQIVND (reference sequence). DNA of the CDR3: TGTGCCAGTAGTTCCCGGAGAGGCCTAGAGACCCAGTACTTC. Protein: CASSSRRGLETQYF.

The CDR3 sequence: CASSHGQAGGLTDTQYF. CDR3 sequence (DNA): TGCGCCAGCAGCCACGGACAGGCCGGGGGCCTCACAGATACGCAGTATTTT. The V and J genes are TRBV4-1 and TRBJ2-3, with D tentatively TRBD1 (7 bases). The V end lost 3 bases, the J end lost 2 bases, and 18 bases lay between the germline ends. Germline V gives CDR1 MGHRA, CDR2 YSYEKL. There are 17 residues in the CDR3.

Written as DNA, the CDR3 is TGTGCCAGCAAAACAGGGGGGCAAGAGACCCAGTACTTC. Protein: CASKTGGQETQYF. The chain uses TRBV6-5 and TRBJ2-5, with 8 bases aligning to TRBD1. The CDR3 contains 13 residues. With 7 bases clipped from V and 2 bases from J, the junction kept 3 bases outside the gene matches. Germline CDR1 MNHEY, CDR2 SVGAGI.

This clone was detected only a few times. The sample holds other DNA sequences that translate to the same CDR3. This chain links TRBV9 with TRBJ2-3; TRBD2 aligns across 12 bases. Per the germline V gene, CDR1 is SGDLS and CDR2 is YYNGEE. The CDR3 consists of 16 residues. With 0 bases clipped from V and 2 bases from J, the junction kept 1 base outside the gene matches. CDR3 sequence: CASSVGTSGDTDTQYF. The CDR3 coding sequence is TGTGCCAGCAGCGTAGGGACTAGCGGGGACACAGATACGCAGTATTTT.

The genes are TRBV7-2 and TRBJ2-7; 8 bases are a match to TRBD1. CDR1 and CDR2 (germline): SGHTA, FQGNSA. The CDR3 has 13 amino acids. With V trimmed by 5 bases and J by 6 bases, 6 bases remained unmatched. The CDR3 DNA follows: TGTGCCAGCAGCCGGGACAGGTTTAGCGAGCAGTACTTC. Amino acid sequence: CASSRDRFSEQYF.

The CDR3 region is CASRPSGGTSYEQYF. The DNA for the CDR3 is TGTGCCAGCAGGCCTAGCGGGGGGACCTCCTACGAGCAGTACTTC. V usage is TRBV6-6 and J usage is TRBJ2-7, with 11 bases fitting TRBD2. CDR3 size: 15 residues. Germline trimming cut 6 bases from V and 0 bases from J; bases unmatched to any gene: 4. Germline CDR1 and CDR2: MNHNY and SVGAGI (reference sequence).

This chain uses TRBV10-3 with TRBJ2-2; 9 bases agree with TRBD2. Trimming at V came to 7 bases and at J to 5 bases, leaving 5 bases not matched to a gene. CDR1 and CDR2 (germline): ENHRY, SYGVKD. The CDR3 has 14 residues. For the CDR3, the DNA is TGTGCCATCAAAAATCTAGCGGGGACCGGGGAGCTGTTTTTT. Its protein is CAIKNLAGTGELFF.

The V gene is TRBV18, the J gene TRBJ2-2; 11 bases map to TRBD1. Losses at the gene ends were 8 bases for V and 2 bases for J; bases not matched to a gene: 10. The CDR3 spans 17 residues. CDR1 and CDR2 (germline): KGHSH, LQKENI. The DNA for the CDR3 is TGTGCCAGCACTCACCAGGGACAGGGGGTCAACACCGGGGAGCTGTTTTTT. Its translation: CASTHQGQGVNTGELFF.

The V call is TRBV4-3, the J call TRBJ2-5, with D perhaps TRBD2 (6 bases). Germline assignment: CDR1 LGHNA and CDR2 YSLEER. V lost 4 bases to trimming and J lost 5 bases, with 17 bases between them. The CDR3 runs 15 residues. CDR3: CASSPGVGGLETQYF. CDR3 DNA: TGCGCCAGCAGCCCGGGGGTGGGTGGGCTGGAGACCCAGTACTTC.

The gene calls are TRBV18 and TRBJ2-1; D perhaps matches TRBD1 (5 bases). Germline-derived CDR1 and CDR2 are KGHSH and LQKENI. The CDR3 spans 14 residues. The V end was cut by 2 bases, the J end by 0 bases, with 5 bases between. The CDR3 coding sequence is TGTGCCAGCTCACCAGACAGCTCCTACAATGAGCAGTTCTTC. Translating gives CASSPDSSYNEQFF.